This T cell receptor beta chain is from a study of T cell responses to AZD1222 COVID-19 vaccine (dated by TCRdb to about 2021). In terms of the full investigation: A total of 233 trial participants underwent TCR sequencing, of whom more than 200 had received two doses of AZD1222 and around 25 had received two doses of the MenACWY control vaccine. Trial participants were enrolled by age into 18-55, 56-69 and 70-plus year subgroups, with about 150, 27 and 61 TCR-sequenced participants respectively. On the study overall, not on this receptor specifically: The vaccine-associated CD4 TCRs covered the entire spike protein, and the dominant responses fell in regions 160-218 and 743-854. Spike-specific TCR breadth and depth rose significantly after two AZD1222 doses compared with day 0 and with MenACWY recipients. Because no samples from the day 14 peak response were available, repertoires could be characterized only after the peak T cell response. Most participants were white British and females outnumbered males, and the authors suggested that clonal diversity may have been underestimated. The 56-69-year group was small, and its depth increase did not reach significance, likely because of low power. Only five to seven AZD1222 recipients were SARS-CoV-2 seropositive at baseline, limiting conclusions about previously exposed vaccinees. Reportedly, close to half of the unique spike-specific TCRs recognized epitopes lying outside the regions that are mutated in the B.1.351 and B.1.1.7 variants.

The time point label here, explained by the study, means: about 28 days (+/-7) after the second vaccine dose. AZD1222 recipients with second doses at about 4 weeks or about 12 weeks were pooled, because spike-specific TCR depth and breadth did not differ between schedules. The vaccinee samples were drawn from two UK trials, COV001 and COV002, one of which was a single-blind randomized controlled phase 2/3 trial testing AZD1222 (ChAdOx1 nCoV-19) in healthy adults. For TCRbeta chain sequencing, PBMC samples were collected from trial participants at day 0 and at day 28 after the second dose. The CDR1 and CDR2 encoded by the germline V gene are MDHEN and SYDVKM. CDR3 length: 13 amino acids, cysteine to phenylalanine. Solely the CDR3 DNA is kept, with 39 bases framed from the first base. Trimming at the junction amounts to 5 bases on V and 6 bases on J, and the germline ends lie 13 bases apart. The CDR3 regions of human TCRbeta chains were analyzed by immunosequencing. Under the source paper's analysis protocol: Repertoire TCRs were matched against a reference library of SARS-CoV-2-specific TCRs generated with the MIRA antigen-specificity platform. Breadth meant the fraction of unique TCRs that were SARS-CoV-2-associated, whereas depth meant the fraction of total T cells that were SARS-CoV-2-associated. Using the MIRA data, each spike-specific TCR was mapped to the spike region that the TCR reacts to and placed in a CD4 or CD8 class. Log10-transformed breadth and depth values were compared by one-way ANOVA with Sidak's multiple comparisons tests. The table was pulled from immuneACCESS by TCRdb, which kept in-frame rearrangements only. Such tables lose some clones; where checked, under half of the loss comes from unresolved V genes, and the rest has no known cause. The DNA was the basis for D and trimming; V, J and clone size are from that table. The sample yields roughly 84,000 clones; approximately 85% were counted once. Jointly, the top ten make up 9.5% to 13% of the sample.

Comments on this clone: There is no known antigen for this receptor. Base quality data are lacking; no much larger clone is found one base away.

Material: peripheral blood, obtained 28 days after the second AZD1222 dose. This TCR came from an adult who received the AZD1222 COVID-19 vaccine. In this chain, TRBV28 is recombined with TRBJ1-2, with the D gene uncertain. For the CDR3, the sequence is CASSPPGIDGYTF. The DNA is as follows: TGTGCCAGCAGTCCCCCCGGGATCGATGGCTACACCTTC.